The 19 T cell receptor beta chains reported below all come from one sample, sequenced in a study of T cells after posttransplantation cyclophosphamide. Treatment was busulfan-fludarabine conditioning, a marrow graft, and cyclophosphamide on days +3 and +4. Libraries were prepared by immunoSEQ multiplex PCR; TCRdb keeps only in-frame clonotypes and omits some of them. Among about 19,000 clones, about 68% were seen once, and the ten largest hold around 25%. Source: PBMCs, taken after an allogeneic stem cell transplant with post-transplant cyclophosphamide. These receptors were collected from a male patient in his 30s who received an allogeneic stem cell transplant from a related donor, was CMV-positive, and had acute GVHD only. These T cells may partly come from the graft donor.

This clone was observed a handful of times. The chain carries TRBV28 and TRBJ1-1; 9 bases are shared with TRBD1. The germline gives CDR1 MDHEN, CDR2 SYDVKM. With V trimmed by 6 bases and J by 4 bases, 12 bases remained unmatched. This CDR3 is 16 amino acids long. The CDR3 reads CASRKGQGVWGTEAFF. The CDR3 coding sequence is TGTGCCAGCAGGAAGGGACAGGGAGTTTGGGGCACTGAAGCTTTCTTT.

This chain uses TRBV7-2 with TRBJ2-5, with 9 bases identical to TRBD1. Germline V gives CDR1 SGHTA, CDR2 FQGNSA. This CDR3 spans 15 amino acids. The V segment lost 4 bases and the J segment 4 bases; nucleotides outside the gene matches: 7. The CDR3, as DNA: TGTGCCAGCAGCTCACAGGGGGCGCGACGAGAGACCCAGTACTTC. Amino acid sequence: CASSSQGARRETQYF.

A note on this clone: One end of the junction varies from germline; a read error may be responsible. The J gene is TRBJ1-2, the V gene TRBV6-6; 8 bases map to TRBD1. The CDR3 covers 14 residues. The germline gives CDR1 MNHNY, CDR2 SVGAGI (reference sequence). The CDR3 reads CASRKQGVNSGYTF. The CDR3 region has the DNA TGTGCCAGCAGAAAACAGGGGGTAAACTCTGGCTACACCTTC.

There are many counts of this clone. This chain uses TRBV28 with TRBJ1-6; no definite D call. Trimming removed 8 bases from V and 0 bases from J, with 11 bases in between. Germline V gene lookup returns CDR1 MDHEN and CDR2 SYDVKM. The CDR3 extends over 15 amino acids. DNA for the CDR3: TGTGCCAGCCGCGCACCGCACTCCTATAATTCACCCCTCCACTTT. It yields the protein CASRAPHSYNSPLHF. The whole variable domain, filled in from reference TRBV28 and TRBJ1-6, reads DVKVTQSSRYLVKRTGEKVFLECVQDMDHENMFWYRQDPGLGLRLIYFSYDVKMKEKGDIPEGYSVSREKKERFSLILESASTNQTSMYLCASRAPHSYNSPLHFGNGTRLTVT.

The CDR3 spells CASSLGQGDTEAFF. The DNA for the CDR3 is TGTGCCAGCAGCTTAGGCCAGGGGGACACTGAAGCTTTCTTT. The chain employs TRBV7-9 and TRBJ1-1, with 7 positions matching TRBD1. Germline values: CDR1 SEHNR, CDR2 FQNEAQ (reference sequence). V was pared by 1 base and J by 3 bases, with 2 bases of the junction left unmatched. This CDR3 is 14 amino acids long.

This clone came up a few times. The chain has TRBV11-1 and TRBJ2-7; D unresolved. This CDR3 is 13 amino acids long. Trimming took off 5 bases at V and 0 bases at J, with 8 bases between the two ends. Per the germline V gene, CDR1 is SGHAT and CDR2 is FQDESV (reference sequence). CDR3 residues: CASSPTPSYEQYF. For the CDR3, the DNA is TGTGCCAGCAGCCCCACTCCCTCCTACGAGCAGTACTTC.

The chain recombines TRBV6-6 with TRBJ2-7, with D possibly TRBD2 on 6 matching bases. The V end was cut by 2 bases, the J end by 3 bases, with 17 bases between. The germline gives CDR1 MNHNY, CDR2 SVGAGI (reference sequence). The CDR3 extends over 16 amino acids. CDR3 in amino acids: CASSYGRGTQVYEQYF. For the CDR3, the DNA is TGTGCCAGCAGTTACGGACGCGGGACTCAAGTCTACGAGCAGTACTTC.

The chain employs TRBV5-1 and TRBJ2-6; D gene unclear. CDR1 is SGHRS, CDR2 YFSETQ, per germline. V lost 1 base, J lost 2 bases, and 7 bases lay in between. This CDR3 is built from 15 residues. The CDR3 region is CASSLRSTGANVLTF. The DNA of the CDR3 is TGCGCCAGCAGCTTGAGGAGCACTGGGGCCAACGTCCTGACTTTC.

The V and J genes are TRBV6-4 and TRBJ2-2; 14 nucleotides line up with TRBD2. The CDR3 extends over 16 amino acids. Germline V lookup: CDR1 MRHNA, CDR2 SNTAGT. V lost 10 bases to trimming and J lost 4 bases; unmatched junction nucleotides: 8. The CDR3 loop reads CATLGLAGAITGELFF. The DNA of the CDR3 is TGTGCCACCTTGGGACTAGCGGGGGCTATCACCGGGGAGCTGTTTTTT.

CDR3 nucleotide sequence: TGTGCCAGTACCGGCTCTCACGGGAACTATGGCTACACCTTC. Its translation is CASTGSHGNYGYTF. This chain uses TRBV19 with TRBJ1-2; D is unclear. This CDR3 comprises 14 residues. With 7 bases removed from V and 2 bases from J, the gap between germline ends came to 14 bases. Germline V gene sequence: CDR1 LNHDA, CDR2 SQIVND (reference sequence).

The rearrangement links TRBV7-9 to TRBJ2-3; tentative D call: TRBD1 (5 bases). CDR3 length equals 14 residues. CDR1 and CDR2 from the germline V gene are SEHNR and FQNEAQ (reference sequence). V lost 2 bases and J lost 2, with 8 bases in between. The CDR3 sequence: CASSLPTATDTQYF. In DNA, the CDR3 is TGTGCCAGCAGCTTACCGACAGCCACAGATACGCAGTATTTT.

V is TRBV6-6 and J is TRBJ2-3, with D tentatively TRBD1 (6 bases). This CDR3 has 15 residues. The germline CDR1 and CDR2 sequences are MNHNY and SVGAGI (reference sequence). Trimming cost V 1 base and J 4 bases, with 12 bases left between them. The CDR3 reads CASSYFHRESDTQYF. The DNA for the CDR3 is TGTGCCAGCAGTTACTTCCACAGGGAATCAGATACGCAGTATTTT.

In its sample, this clone was seen many times. V and J are TRBV6-1 and TRBJ1-2, with D uncertain. This CDR3 is built from 12 residues. Trimming pared 1 base from V and 13 bases from J, leaving 13 bases between. Germline CDR1 and CDR2: MNHNS and SASEGT. CDR3 nucleotide sequence: TGTGCCAGCAGTGAAGTTGGCCGTGGAGTCACCTTC. It specifies CASSEVGRGVTF.

This clone was seen more than once but under ten times. The chain employs TRBV2 and TRBJ2-1, with D tentatively TRBD1 (7 bases). Trimming cost V 11 bases and J 4 bases, with 15 bases left between them. The CDR3 is made up of 13 amino acids. Germline loops: CDR1 SNHLY, CDR2 FYNNEI. The CDR3 sequence: CALEGAIYNEQFF. The DNA for the CDR3 is TGTGCCTTGGAGGGGGCGATTTACAATGAGCAGTTCTTC.

The chain links TRBV10-3 to TRBJ2-7, with D hard to call. V was pared by 6 bases and J by 2 bases, with 8 bases between. Germline CDR1 reads ENHRY; CDR2 reads SYGVKD. The CDR3 extends over 12 amino acids. CDR3 region: CAISPRTYEQYF. The CDR3 nucleotides read TGTGCCATCAGCCCGCGAACCTACGAGCAGTACTTC.

V usage is TRBV9 and J usage is TRBJ2-5; a weak D match, TRBD1 (6 bases). CDR1 SGDLS and CDR2 YYNGEE come from the germline V gene. The CDR3 has 16 residues. Trimming cost V 5 bases and J 0 bases, with 17 bases left between them. CDR3 DNA sequence: TGTGCCAGCAGTCTACAGGGTAGAGCGGACCAAGAGACCCAGTACTTC. Translated, it gives CASSLQGRADQETQYF.

The chain employs TRBV15 and TRBJ2-3, with TRBD2 matching over 7 bases. Germline V gives CDR1 LNHNV, CDR2 YYDKDF (reference sequence). The V gene end was trimmed by 3 bases and the J gene end by 1 base; junction bases not matched to a gene: 13. This CDR3 contains 18 residues. In DNA form, the CDR3 reads TGTGCCACCAGCAGGACAAATCGGGCGGGGGAAGGCACAGATACGCAGTATTTT. This sequence encodes CATSRTNRAGEGTDTQYF.

This clone is a singleton in its sample. V gene TRBV6-5 combines with J gene TRBJ2-7; D gene unclear. Trimming removed 2 bases from V and 7 bases from J, with 6 bases in between. The CDR3 extends over 11 amino acids. CDR1 MNHEY and CDR2 SVGAGI come from the germline V gene. The CDR3, as DNA: TGTGCCAGCAGTTACCATACAGAGCAGTACTTC. This encodes CASSYHTEQYF.

This clone was counted a single time. A much larger clone differs by one base, so this may be a read error. The chain uses TRBV27 and TRBJ2-1; weak D call: TRBD1 (6 bases). This CDR3 contains 16 residues. Germline V CDR1 and CDR2: MNHEY, SMNVEV (reference sequence). The CDR3 bases are TGTGTCAGCAGTCCTCTCTCGGGACACCCCTACAATGAGCAGTTCTTC. It yields the protein CVSSPLSGHPYNEQFF.